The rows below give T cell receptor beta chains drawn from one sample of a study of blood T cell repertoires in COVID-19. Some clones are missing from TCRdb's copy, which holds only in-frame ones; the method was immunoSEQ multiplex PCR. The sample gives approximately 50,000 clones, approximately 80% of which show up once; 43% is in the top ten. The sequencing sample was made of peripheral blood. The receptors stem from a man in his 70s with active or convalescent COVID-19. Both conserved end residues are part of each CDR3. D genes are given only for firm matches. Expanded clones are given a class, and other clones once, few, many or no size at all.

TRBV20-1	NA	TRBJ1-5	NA	CSASTSWSQPQHF	TGCAGTGCTAGTACAAGTTGGAGTCAGCCCCAGCATTTT
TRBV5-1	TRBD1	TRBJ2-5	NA	CASRLWTGEETQYF	TGCGCCAGCAGATTATGGACAGGGGAAGAGACCCAGTACTTC
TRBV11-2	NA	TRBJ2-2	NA	CASSLNPEDGELFF	TGTGCCAGCAGCTTAAACCCGGAGGACGGGGAGCTGTTTTTT
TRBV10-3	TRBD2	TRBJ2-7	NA	CAIRVAGSPLEQYF	TGTGCCATTCGGGTAGCGGGATCTCCCCTCGAGCAGTACTTC
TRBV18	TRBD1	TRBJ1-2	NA	CASSPPGQGDGYTF	TGTGCCAGCTCACCTCCCGGACAGGGCGATGGCTACACCTTC
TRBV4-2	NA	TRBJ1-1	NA	CASSQEIFLVATEAFF	TGTGCCAGCAGCCAAGAGATCTTCTTGGTGGCAACTGAAGCTTTCTTT
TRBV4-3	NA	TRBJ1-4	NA	CASSQETRDEKLFF	TGCGCCAGCAGCCAAGAGACAAGAGATGAAAAACTGTTTTTT
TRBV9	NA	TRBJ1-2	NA	CASSGPQTGRLYGYTF	TGTGCCAGCAGCGGCCCCCAGACAGGCCGGCTCTATGGCTACACCTTC
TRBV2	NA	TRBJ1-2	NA	CASSPGLRGYTF	TGTGCCAGCAGCCCTGGACTACGTGGCTACACCTTC
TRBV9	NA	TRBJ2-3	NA	CASSVRGHSTDTQYF	TGTGCCAGCAGCGTGAGAGGACATAGCACAGATACGCAGTATTTT
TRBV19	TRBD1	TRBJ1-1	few	CASASPGQLTKNTEAFF	TGTGCCAGTGCTAGTCCGGGACAGCTTACTAAGAACACTGAAGCTTTCTTT
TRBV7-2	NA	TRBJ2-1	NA	CASSLMTTSSYNEQFF	TGTGCCAGCAGCTTAATGACAACCAGCTCCTACAATGAGCAGTTCTTC
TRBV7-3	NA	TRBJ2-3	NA	CASSPGRGTGAQYF	TGTGCCAGCAGCCCGGGTCGGGGGACCGGTGCGCAGTATTTT
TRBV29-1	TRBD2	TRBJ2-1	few	CSVPRIAGPFLYNEQFF	TGCAGCGTTCCCCGCATAGCGGGTCCCTTTCTCTACAATGAGCAGTTCTTC
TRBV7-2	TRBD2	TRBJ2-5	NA	CASSTFGTSEKETQYF	TGTGCCAGCAGCACCTTCGGGACTAGCGAGAAAGAGACCCAGTACTTC
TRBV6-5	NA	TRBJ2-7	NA	CASSLEGVFNEQYF	TGTGCCAGCAGTTTAGAAGGGGTTTTCAACGAGCAGTACTTC
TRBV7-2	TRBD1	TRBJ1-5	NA	CASSLVPGQRQPQHF	TGTGCCAGCAGCTTAGTCCCGGGACAGCGACAGCCCCAGCATTTT
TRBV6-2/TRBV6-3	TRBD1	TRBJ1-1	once	CASNPDRGRGTEAFF	TGTGCCAGCAACCCAGACAGGGGGCGAGGCACTGAAGCTTTCTTT
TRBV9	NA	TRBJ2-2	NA	CASSVGLQSGELFF	TGTGCCAGCAGCGTAGGTCTCCAGTCCGGGGAGCTGTTTTTT
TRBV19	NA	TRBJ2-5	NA	CASTEGGETQYF	TGTGCCAGCACAGAGGGCGGGGAGACCCAGTACTTC
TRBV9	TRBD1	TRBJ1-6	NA	CASSSRDRNSPLHF	TGTGCCAGCAGCTCCCGGGACAGGAATTCACCCCTCCACTTT
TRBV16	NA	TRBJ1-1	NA	CASSQLDRSNTEAFF	TGTGCCAGCAGCCAATTAGACAGATCGAACACTGAAGCTTTCTTT
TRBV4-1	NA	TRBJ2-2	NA	CASSQVTGSGELFF	TGCGCCAGCAGCCAAGTTACTGGGAGCGGGGAGCTGTTTTTT
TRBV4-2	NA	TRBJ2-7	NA	CASSQDGSRSYEQYF	TGTGCCAGCAGCCAAGACGGGAGTCGTTCCTACGAGCAGTACTTC
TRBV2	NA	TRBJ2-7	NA	CASSGSPFSRVYEQYF	TGTGCCAGCAGTGGGTCCCCCTTTTCACGGGTCTACGAGCAGTACTTC
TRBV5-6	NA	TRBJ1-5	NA	CASSRTGYSNQPQHF	TGTGCCAGCAGCAGAACAGGGTATAGCAATCAGCCCCAGCATTTT
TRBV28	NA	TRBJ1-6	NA	CASSFSRKNSPLHF	TGTGCCAGCAGTTTTTCCAGGAAAAATTCACCCCTCCACTTT
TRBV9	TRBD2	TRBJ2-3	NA	CASSVRAGANFGTDTQYF	TGTGCCAGCAGCGTACGAGCGGGGGCCAACTTTGGCACAGATACGCAGTATTTT
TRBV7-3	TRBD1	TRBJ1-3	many	CASSSAGTGAGNTIYF	TGTGCCAGCAGCTCAGCCGGGACAGGGGCTGGAAACACCATATATTTT
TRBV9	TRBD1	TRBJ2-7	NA	CASSVTGTAYEQYF	TGTGCCAGCAGCGTGACCGGGACAGCGTACGAGCAGTACTTC
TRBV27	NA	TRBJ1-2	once	CASSLQPRYGYTF	TGTGCCAGCAGTTTGCAACCGAGATATGGCTACACCTTC
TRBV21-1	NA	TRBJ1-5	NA	CASSKEYGESANQPQHF	TGTGCCAGCAGCAAAGAGTATGGAGAATCCGCGAATCAGCCCCAGCATTTT
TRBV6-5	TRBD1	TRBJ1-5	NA	CASSTGGEGQPQHF	TGTGCCAGCAGTACAGGGGGCGAGGGTCAGCCCCAGCATTTT
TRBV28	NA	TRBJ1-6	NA	CASSPGGGNSPLHF	TGTGCCAGCAGCCCGGGGGGGGGAAATTCACCCCTCCACTTT
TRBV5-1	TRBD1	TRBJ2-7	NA	CASSRDRASYEQYF	TGCGCCAGCAGCCGGGACAGGGCGTCCTACGAGCAGTACTTC
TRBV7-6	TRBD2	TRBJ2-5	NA	CASSLGGLAGGETQYF	TGTGCCAGCAGCTTAGGTGGACTAGCGGGGGGTGAGACCCAGTACTTC
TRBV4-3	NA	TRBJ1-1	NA	CASSQDRSLEAFF	TGCGCCAGCAGCCAAGATAGAAGTTTAGAAGCTTTCTTT